Listed here are 31 T cell receptor beta chains from one sample, sequenced in a study of T cells expressing NK-cell markers. TCRdb reworked the 5' RACE reads into one entry per CDR3 protein, no DNA. Recorded for this sample: a few hundred thousand distinct CDR3 sequences. Sample: blood T cells: a sorted CD56 or NKG2C T cell subset, CD4+ or CD8+ T cells, or bulk PBMC T cells (not recorded which). The receptors here all came from a man aged 18 to 29 in good health.

This sequence joins TRBV20-1 and TRBJ2-1; TCRdb lists TRBD2, though no DNA is available to test this call. The CDR3 is 18 residues long. Germline CDR1 and CDR2: DFQATT and SNEGSKA (reference sequence). The CDR3 loop reads CSAVPSGTSGSPYNEQFF.

V usage is TRBV5-6 and J usage is TRBJ1-2. Germline CDR1 SGHDT, CDR2 YYEEEE. The CDR3 has 16 amino acids. The CDR3 is CASSSAFPRIDYGYTF. Full variable domain (rest looked up from reference TRBV5-6 and TRBJ1-2): DAGVTQSPTHLIKTRGQQVTLRCSPKSGHDTVSWYQQALGQGPQFIFQYYEEEERQRGNFPDRFSGHQFPNYSSELNVNALLLGDSALYLCASSSAFPRIDYGYTFGSGTRLTVV.

The chain has TRBV10-2 and TRBJ2-5; the TCRdb D gene call, TRBD1, has no DNA to confirm it. CDR1 WSHSY and CDR2 SAAADI come from the germline V gene. The CDR3 totals 16 residues. This CDR3 is CASSSHRGQGQETQYF.

V and J are TRBV12-3 or TRBV12-4 and TRBJ1-6; TCRdb picks TRBD1, but there is no DNA to check that call. The CDR3 consists of 15 residues. The CDR3 sequence: CASRLSDSPNSPLHF.

The CDR3 loop reads CASSRDGRWETQYF. The rearrangement joins TRBV27 to TRBJ2-5; the D call from TCRdb, TRBD2, cannot be confirmed without DNA. In germline, CDR1 is MNHEY, CDR2 SMNVEV (reference sequence). The CDR3 spans 14 residues.

This rearrangement joins TRBV7-1 to TRBJ1-4; lacking DNA, the TRBD1 call made by TCRdb goes unchecked. TRBV7-1 carries the ORF label, with uncertain function. The CDR3 is made up of 22 amino acids. The CDR3 here is CASSTPLAGTTRRIATNEKLFF.

The chain combines TRBV6-5 with TRBJ1-1; the TRBD1 assignment by TCRdb is unverifiable without DNA. CDR1 is MNHEY and CDR2 is SVGAGI in the germline V gene. The CDR3 sequence is 15 residues long. The CDR3 is CASSYSRQGQGEAFF.

V is TRBV29-1 and J is TRBJ2-4; the D call from TCRdb, TRBD2, cannot be confirmed without DNA. The germline CDR1 and CDR2 sequences are SQVTM and ANQGSEA. The CDR3 has 13 residues. Here the CDR3 reads CSATSGSGGIQYF.

The chain recombines TRBV11-2 with TRBJ1-1; TCRdb lists TRBD1, though no DNA is available to test this call. Germline V gene sequence: CDR1 SGHAT, CDR2 FQNNGV. The CDR3 extends over 14 amino acids. The CDR3 is CASSVTGRSTEAFF.

The rearrangement joins TRBV4-1 to TRBJ2-3; the TRBD2 assignment by TCRdb is unverifiable without DNA. The CDR3 extends over 17 amino acids. Germline CDR1 is MGHRA and CDR2 is YSYEKL. CDR3: CASSQVGLAGPTDTQYF.

This chain joins TRBV7-9 and TRBJ1-1; checking the TCRdb D call of TRBD1 is not possible without DNA. The germline CDR1 and CDR2 sequences are SEHNR and FQNEAQ (reference sequence). The CDR3 covers 15 residues. Here the CDR3 reads CASSLGDVLNTEAFF. Based on the CDR3 plus reference TRBV7-9 and TRBJ1-1, the full variable domain is DTGVSQNPRHKITKRGQNVTFRCDPISEHNRLYWYRQTLGQGPEFLTYFQNEAQLEKSRLLSDRFSAERPKGSFSTLEIQRTEQGDSAMYLCASSLGDVLNTEAFFGQGTRLTVV.

The chain uses TRBV27 and TRBJ2-3; the D call of TRBD1 rests on TCRdb alone, since no DNA is present to check it. The CDR3 sequence is 14 residues long. Looked up from germline, CDR1 is MNHEY and CDR2 is SMNVEV (reference sequence). This chain's CDR3 is CASSPTGGMDTQYF.

The chain links TRBV18 to TRBJ2-1; the D call from TCRdb, TRBD2, cannot be confirmed without DNA. Germline CDR1 and CDR2: KGHSH and LQKENI. CDR3 length equals 14 residues. CDR3 protein: CASSPLAANNEQFF.

The chain is built from TRBV6-1 and TRBJ2-1; TCRdb selects TRBD1, and the lack of DNA leaves this call unchecked. This CDR3 is 15 amino acids long. Germline V lookup: CDR1 MNHNS, CDR2 SASEGT. The CDR3 loop is CASSGAPNPNNEQFF.

The chain employs TRBV29-1 and TRBJ1-2. CDR3 length: 14 amino acids. Germline CDR1 is SQVTM and CDR2 is ANQGSEA. This CDR3 reads CSVSSVLSNYGYTF.

The rearrangement links TRBV12-3 or TRBV12-4 to TRBJ2-1; the D call of TRBD2 rests on TCRdb alone, since no DNA is present to check it. CDR3 length: 12 residues. The CDR3 is CASSPGLAGEFF.

The V gene is TRBV5-1, the J gene TRBJ2-1; TCRdb's D gene call, TRBD2, goes unchecked for lack of DNA. In germline, CDR1 is SGHRS, CDR2 YFSETQ. This CDR3 has 15 amino acids. The CDR3 is CASSPGLAGGNEQFF.

The V call is TRBV15, the J call TRBJ2-1; checking the TCRdb D call of TRBD2 is not possible without DNA. This CDR3 is 14 amino acids long. CDR1 and CDR2 (germline): LNHNV, YYDKDF (reference sequence). CDR3: CATSRDVRDPQGFF. The variable domain in full, completed from reference TRBV15 and TRBJ2-1, reads DAMVIQNPRYQVTQFGKPVTLSCSQTLNHNVMYWYQQKSSQAPKLLFHYYDKDFNNEADTPDNFQSRRPNTSFCFLDIRSPGLGDTAMYLCATSRDVRDPQGFFGPGTRLTVL.

The chain has TRBV6-5 and TRBJ1-5; the TCRdb D gene call, TRBD1, has no DNA to confirm it. The germline CDR1 and CDR2 sequences are MNHEY and SVGAGI. The CDR3 covers 11 residues. CDR3 region: CAVGENQPQHF.

This sequence joins TRBV28 and TRBJ2-7; checking the TCRdb D call of TRBD1 is not possible without DNA. CDR1 and CDR2 from the germline V gene are MDHEN and SYDVKM. This CDR3 contains 15 residues. The CDR3 here is CASSKNNRDRGEQYF.

The chain carries TRBV7-9 and TRBJ2-1. CDR1 and CDR2 from the germline V gene are SEHNR and FQNEAQ (reference sequence). CDR3 length equals 11 residues. CDR3 sequence: CASSNKRGQFF.

The rearrangement uses TRBV4-1 and TRBJ2-2. The CDR3 length is 14 residues. The germline V gene has CDR1 MGHRA and CDR2 YSYEKL. The CDR3 loop reads CASSQRGSTGELFF.

The chain has TRBV6-5 and TRBJ2-6; absent DNA, TCRdb's TRBD2 call cannot be checked. The germline CDR1 and CDR2 sequences are MNHEY and SVGAGI. The CDR3 contains 17 residues. The CDR3 region is CASSYFSLISGANVLTF.

The chain links TRBV12-3 or TRBV12-4 to TRBJ2-5; TCRdb calls TRBD1, which cannot be checked without DNA. The length of the CDR3 is 14 residues. CDR3 in amino acids: CASSFAEGQETQYF.

The chain joins TRBV6-2 or TRBV6-3 to TRBJ2-1; TCRdb's assignment of TRBD1 cannot be checked, as there is no DNA. CDR1 MNHEY and CDR2 SVGEGT come from the germline V gene. CDR3 length equals 16 residues. CDR3 sequence: CASSYSLIRTGNEQFF.

The rearrangement uses TRBV25-1 and TRBJ2-1; TCRdb designates TRBD2, a call that cannot be tested without DNA. Germline CDR1 MGHDK, CDR2 SYGVNS. This CDR3 comprises 12 residues. The CDR3 region is CASAGLAGTGFF.

J is TRBJ2-7 and V is TRBV28; TCRdb's assignment of TRBD1 cannot be checked, as there is no DNA. This CDR3 contains 17 residues. Germline V lookup: CDR1 MDHEN, CDR2 SYDVKM. This CDR3 reads CASSLDVGGPSSYEQYF.

The chain recombines TRBV4-3 with TRBJ2-3; TCRdb designates TRBD2, a call that cannot be tested without DNA. This CDR3 region has 15 residues. Germline V lookup: CDR1 LGHNA, CDR2 YSLEER. The CDR3 here is CASSRAAGLGDTQYF.

The chain links TRBV20-1 to TRBJ2-5; the D call from TCRdb, TRBD2, cannot be confirmed without DNA. This CDR3 contains 14 residues. Germline lookup yields CDR1 DFQATT and CDR2 SNEGSKA (reference sequence). The CDR3 is CSARRAGVQETQYF.

The V and J genes are TRBV7-9 and TRBJ1-1. CDR3 length: 12 amino acids. The germline CDR1 and CDR2 sequences are SEHNR and FQNEAQ (reference sequence). CDR3 protein: CASSFVNTEAFF.

The V and J genes are TRBV5-1 and TRBJ2-3; TCRdb calls TRBD2, which cannot be checked without DNA. Germline V gives CDR1 SGHRS, CDR2 YFSETQ. The length of the CDR3 is 15 residues. The CDR3 is CASSSTRMVTDTQYF.